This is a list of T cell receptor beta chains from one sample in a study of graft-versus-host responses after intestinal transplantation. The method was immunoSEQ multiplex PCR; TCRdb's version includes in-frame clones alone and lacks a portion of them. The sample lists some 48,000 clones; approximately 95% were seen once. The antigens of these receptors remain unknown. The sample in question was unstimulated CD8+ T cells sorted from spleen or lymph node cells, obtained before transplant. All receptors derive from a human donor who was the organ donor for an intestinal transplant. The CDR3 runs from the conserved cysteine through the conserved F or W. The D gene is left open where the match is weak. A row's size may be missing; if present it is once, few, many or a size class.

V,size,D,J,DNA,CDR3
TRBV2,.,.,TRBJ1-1,TGTGCCAGCGTCTCGTCGCCGAACACTGAAGCTTTCTTT,CASVSSPNTEAFF
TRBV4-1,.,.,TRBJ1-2,TGCGCCAGCAGCCAAGATTCGGGGCAGATCGTCTATGGCTACACCTTC,CASSQDSGQIVYGYTF
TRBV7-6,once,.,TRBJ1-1,TGTGCCAGCAGCTTAGGGGGGATGAACACTGAAGCTTTCTTT,CASSLGGMNTEAFF
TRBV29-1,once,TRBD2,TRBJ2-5,TGCAGCGGGACTCCTAGCGGGGGGTCCCAAGAGACCCAGTACTTC,CSGTPSGGSQETQYF
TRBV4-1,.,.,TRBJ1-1,TGCGCCAGCAGCCAAGATGGAGGATCCACCGACAAAAACACTGAAGCTTTCTTT,CASSQDGGSTDKNTEAFF
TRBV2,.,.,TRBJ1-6,TGTGCCAGCAGTGATTTGCCCCTCTCGGAATTATATTCACCCCTCCACTTT,CASSDLPLSELYSPLHF
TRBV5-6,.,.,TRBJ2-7,TGTGCCAGCAGCTTAGGTTTGGGACCGCTAACCTACGAGCAGTACTTC,CASSLGLGPLTYEQYF
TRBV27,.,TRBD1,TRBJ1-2,TGTGCCAGCCGAACAGGGGCCTCGATGGATGGCTACACCTTC,CASRTGASMDGYTF
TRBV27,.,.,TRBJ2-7,TGTGCCAGCAGAGACACCCTGAGCTCCTACGAGCAGTACTTC,CASRDTLSSYEQYF
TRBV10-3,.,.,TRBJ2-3,TGTGCCACACTAGATCAAGACGGTACGCAGTATTTT,CATLDQDGTQYF
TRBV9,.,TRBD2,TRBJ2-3,TGTGCCAGCAGCGCCCCCCTAGCGGGGGGATACACAGATACGCAGTATTTT,CASSAPLAGGYTDTQYF
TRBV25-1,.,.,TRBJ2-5,TGTGCCAGAGGGGGGGGCTTGGCGCTCCAAGAGACCCAGTACTTC,CARGGGLALQETQYF
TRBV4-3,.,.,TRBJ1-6,TGCGCCAGCAGCCAAACGGAAGGGTTCCAAGATTCACCCCTCCACTTT,CASSQTEGFQDSPLHF
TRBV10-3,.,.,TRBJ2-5,TGTGCCATCAGTGAAGTCGACACCGACCAAGAGACCCAGTACTTC,CAISEVDTDQETQYF
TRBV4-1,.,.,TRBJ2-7,TGCGCCAGCAGCCAAAGGCAGGATTCCTACGAGCAGTACTTC,CASSQRQDSYEQYF
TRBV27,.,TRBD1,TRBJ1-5,TGTGCCAGCAGTTTAACAGGGGGCAATCAGCCCCAGCATTTT,CASSLTGGNQPQHF
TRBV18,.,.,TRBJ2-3,TGTGCCAGCTCACCACCGGTGGGGGGCACAGATACGCAGTATTTT,CASSPPVGGTDTQYF
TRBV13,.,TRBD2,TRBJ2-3,TGTGCCAGCAGCTTTTCAACTAGCGGGGCCGATACGCAGTATTTT,CASSFSTSGADTQYF
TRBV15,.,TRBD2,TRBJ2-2,TGTGCCACCAGCAGCCTAGCGGGGGGCACCGGGGAGCTGTTTTTT,CATSSLAGGTGELFF
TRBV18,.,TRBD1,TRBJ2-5,TGTGCCAGCTCGAGCACAGGGGGACAAGAGACCCAGTACTTC,CASSSTGGQETQYF
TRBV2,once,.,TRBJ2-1,TGTGCCAGCAGTGTCTCCTACAATGAGCAGTTCTTC,CASSVSYNEQFF
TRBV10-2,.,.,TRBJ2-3,TGCGCCAGCAGTGAGTCGGCGCAGGGCCAAACAGATACGCAGTATTTT,CASSESAQGQTDTQYF
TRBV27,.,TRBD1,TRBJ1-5,TGTGCCAGCAGTCAGGGGGGGCAGCCCCAGCATTTT,CASSQGGQPQHF
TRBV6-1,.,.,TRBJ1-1,TGTGCCAGCAGGTACAGGGCGAACACTGAAGCTTTCTTT,CASRYRANTEAFF
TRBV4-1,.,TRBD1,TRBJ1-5,TGCGCCAGCAGCCAAGGCCCGGCGACAGGGCCAGATCAGCCCCAGCATTTT,CASSQGPATGPDQPQHF
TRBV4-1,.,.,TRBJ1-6,TGCGCCAGCAGCCAAGGCAGGGCCGAATACAATTCACCCCTCCACTTT,CASSQGRAEYNSPLHF
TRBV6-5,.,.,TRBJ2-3,TGTGCCAGCAGTAAAGGGACCCCCAGCACAGATACGCAGTATTTT,CASSKGTPSTDTQYF
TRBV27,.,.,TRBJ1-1,TGTGCCAGCAGTCCCTCGAAAAGGGCGAACACTGAAGCTTTCTTT,CASSPSKRANTEAFF